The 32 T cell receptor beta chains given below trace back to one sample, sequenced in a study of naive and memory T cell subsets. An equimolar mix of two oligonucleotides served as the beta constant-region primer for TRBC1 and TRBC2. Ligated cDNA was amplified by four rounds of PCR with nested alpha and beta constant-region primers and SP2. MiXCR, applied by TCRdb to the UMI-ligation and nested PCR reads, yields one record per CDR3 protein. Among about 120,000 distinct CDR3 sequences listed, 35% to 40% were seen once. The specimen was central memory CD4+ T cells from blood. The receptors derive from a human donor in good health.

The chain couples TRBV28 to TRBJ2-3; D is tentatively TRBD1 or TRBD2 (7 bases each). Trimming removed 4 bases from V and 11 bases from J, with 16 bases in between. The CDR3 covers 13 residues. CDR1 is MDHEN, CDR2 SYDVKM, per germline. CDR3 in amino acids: CASSSPGGVGQYF. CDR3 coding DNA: TGTGCCAGCAGTTCCCCAGGGGGGGTAGGGCAGTATTTT.

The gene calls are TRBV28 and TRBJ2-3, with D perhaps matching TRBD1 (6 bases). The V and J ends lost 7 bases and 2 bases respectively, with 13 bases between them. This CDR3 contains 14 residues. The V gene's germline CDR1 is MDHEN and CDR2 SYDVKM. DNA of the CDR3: TGTGCCAGCACCAGGGGCGGTAACACAGATACGCAGTATTTT. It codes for CASTRGGNTDTQYF.

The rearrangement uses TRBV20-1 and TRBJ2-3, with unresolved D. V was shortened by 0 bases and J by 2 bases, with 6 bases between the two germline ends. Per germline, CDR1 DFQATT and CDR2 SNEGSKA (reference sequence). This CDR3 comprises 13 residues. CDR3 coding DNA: TGCAGTGCTAGAGATCACCCCACAGATACGCAGTATTTT. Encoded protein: CSARDHPTDTQYF.

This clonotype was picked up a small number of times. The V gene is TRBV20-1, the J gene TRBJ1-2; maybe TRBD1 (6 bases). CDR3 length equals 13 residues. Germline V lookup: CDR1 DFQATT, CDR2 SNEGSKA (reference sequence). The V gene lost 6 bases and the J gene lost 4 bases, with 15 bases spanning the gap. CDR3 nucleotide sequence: TGCAGTGCCCTCCCGACAGGTCTCTATGGCTACACCTTC. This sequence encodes CSALPTGLYGYTF.

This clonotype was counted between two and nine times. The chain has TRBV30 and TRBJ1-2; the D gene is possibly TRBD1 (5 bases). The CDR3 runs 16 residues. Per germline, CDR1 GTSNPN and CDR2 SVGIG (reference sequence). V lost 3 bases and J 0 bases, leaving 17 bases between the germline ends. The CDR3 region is CAWRPQGGGANYGYTF. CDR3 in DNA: TGTGCCTGGAGGCCGCAAGGCGGAGGGGCTAACTATGGCTACACCTTC.

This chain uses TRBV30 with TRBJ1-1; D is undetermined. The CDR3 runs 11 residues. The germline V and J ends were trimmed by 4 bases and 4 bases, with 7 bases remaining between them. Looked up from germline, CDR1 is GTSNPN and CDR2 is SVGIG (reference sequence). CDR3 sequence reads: CAWTKGTEAFF. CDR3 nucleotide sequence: TGTGCCTGGACTAAGGGCACTGAAGCTTTCTTT.

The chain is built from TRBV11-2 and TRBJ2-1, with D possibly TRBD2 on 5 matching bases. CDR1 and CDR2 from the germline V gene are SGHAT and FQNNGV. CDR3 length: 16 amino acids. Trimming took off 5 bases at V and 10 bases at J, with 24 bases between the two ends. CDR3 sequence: CASSEGLAKQSEEQFF. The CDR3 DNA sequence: TGTGCCAGCAGCGAAGGGCTAGCCAAGCAATCGGAAGAGCAGTTCTTC. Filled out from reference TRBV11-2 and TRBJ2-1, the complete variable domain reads EAGVAQSPRYKIIEKRQSVAFWCNPISGHATLYWYQQILGQGPKLLIQFQNNGVVDDSQLPKDRFSAERLKGVDSTLKIQPAKLEDSAVYLCASSEGLAKQSEEQFFGPGTRLTVL.

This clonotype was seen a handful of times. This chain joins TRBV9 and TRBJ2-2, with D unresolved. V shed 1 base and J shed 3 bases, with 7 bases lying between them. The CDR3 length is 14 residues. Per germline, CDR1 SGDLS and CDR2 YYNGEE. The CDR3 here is CASSVQGYTGELFF. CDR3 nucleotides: TGTGCCAGCAGCGTACAAGGATACACCGGGGAGCTGTTTTTT.

The CDR3 region is CASSFQHRDNEKLFF. The CDR3 DNA is TGTGCCAGCAGCTTCCAACACAGGGATAATGAAAAACTGTTTTTT. The chain employs TRBV7-8 and TRBJ1-4; TRBD1 might be the D (6 bases). V lost 3 bases and J lost 4, with 12 bases in between. The CDR3 extends over 15 amino acids. Germline assignment: CDR1 SGHVS and CDR2 FQNEAQ.

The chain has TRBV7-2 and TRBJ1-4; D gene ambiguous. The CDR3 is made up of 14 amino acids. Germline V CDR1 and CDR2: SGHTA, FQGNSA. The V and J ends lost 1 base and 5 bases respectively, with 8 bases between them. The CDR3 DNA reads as TGTGCCAGCAGCTTAGTGAGTTACAATGAAAAACTGTTTTTT. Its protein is CASSLVSYNEKLFF.

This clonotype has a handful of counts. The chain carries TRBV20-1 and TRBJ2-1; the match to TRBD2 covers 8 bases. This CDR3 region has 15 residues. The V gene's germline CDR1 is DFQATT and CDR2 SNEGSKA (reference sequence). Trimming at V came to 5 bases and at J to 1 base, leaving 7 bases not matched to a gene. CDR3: CSAAPASGSYNEQFF. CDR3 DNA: TGCAGTGCTGCCCCGGCTAGCGGGTCCTACAATGAGCAGTTCTTC.

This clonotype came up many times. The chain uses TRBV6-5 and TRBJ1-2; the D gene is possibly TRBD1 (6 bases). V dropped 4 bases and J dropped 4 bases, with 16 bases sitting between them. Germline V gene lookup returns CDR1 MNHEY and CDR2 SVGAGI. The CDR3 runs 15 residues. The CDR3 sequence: CASSSTGTVRYGYTF. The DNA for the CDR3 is TGTGCCAGCAGTTCCACAGGGACTGTGCGCTATGGCTACACCTTC.

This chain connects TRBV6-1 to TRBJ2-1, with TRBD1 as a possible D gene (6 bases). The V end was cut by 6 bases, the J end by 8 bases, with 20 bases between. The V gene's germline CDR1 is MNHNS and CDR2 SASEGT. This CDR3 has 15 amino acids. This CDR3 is CASRMGQGPSDEQFF. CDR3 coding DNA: TGTGCCAGCAGGATGGGGCAGGGGCCCTCGGATGAGCAGTTCTTC.

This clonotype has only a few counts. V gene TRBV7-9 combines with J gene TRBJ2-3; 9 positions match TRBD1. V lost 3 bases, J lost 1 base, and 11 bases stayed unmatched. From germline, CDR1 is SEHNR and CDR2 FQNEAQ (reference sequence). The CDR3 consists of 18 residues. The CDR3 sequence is CASSLDPGQGGRTDTQYF. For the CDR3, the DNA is TGTGCCAGCAGCTTGGATCCGGGACAGGGAGGGCGCACAGATACGCAGTATTTT.

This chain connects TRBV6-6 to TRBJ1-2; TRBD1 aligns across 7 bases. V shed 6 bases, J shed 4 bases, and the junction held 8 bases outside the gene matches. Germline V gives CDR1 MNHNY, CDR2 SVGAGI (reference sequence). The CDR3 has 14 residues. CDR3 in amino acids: CASRNDRATYGYTF. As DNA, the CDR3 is TGTGCCAGCAGAAACGACAGGGCGACCTATGGCTACACCTTC.

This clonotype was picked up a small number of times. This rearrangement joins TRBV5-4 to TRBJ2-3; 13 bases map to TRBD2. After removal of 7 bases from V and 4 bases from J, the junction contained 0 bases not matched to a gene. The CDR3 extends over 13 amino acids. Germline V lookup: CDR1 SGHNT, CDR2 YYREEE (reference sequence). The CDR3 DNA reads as TGTGCCAGCGGACTAGCGGGAGCAGATACGCAGTATTTT. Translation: CASGLAGADTQYF.

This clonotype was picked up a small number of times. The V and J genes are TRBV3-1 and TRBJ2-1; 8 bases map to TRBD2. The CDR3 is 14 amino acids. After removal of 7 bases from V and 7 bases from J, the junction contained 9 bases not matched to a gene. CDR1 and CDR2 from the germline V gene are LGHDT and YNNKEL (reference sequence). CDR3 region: CASKSGTSYNEQFF. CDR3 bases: TGTGCCAGCAAGTCAGGGACTAGTTATAATGAGCAGTTCTTC.

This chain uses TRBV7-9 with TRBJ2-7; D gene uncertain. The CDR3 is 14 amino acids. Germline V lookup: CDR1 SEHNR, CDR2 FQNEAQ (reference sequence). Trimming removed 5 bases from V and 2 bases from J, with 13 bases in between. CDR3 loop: CASSQQPNPYEQYF. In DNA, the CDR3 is TGTGCCAGCAGCCAACAGCCTAACCCCTACGAGCAGTACTTC.

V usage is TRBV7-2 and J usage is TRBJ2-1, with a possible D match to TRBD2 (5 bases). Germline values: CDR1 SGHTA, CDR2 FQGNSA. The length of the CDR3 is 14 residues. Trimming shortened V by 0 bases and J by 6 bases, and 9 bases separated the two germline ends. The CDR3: CASSLAGDRNEQFF. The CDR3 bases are TGTGCCAGCAGCTTAGCGGGAGATCGCAATGAGCAGTTCTTC.

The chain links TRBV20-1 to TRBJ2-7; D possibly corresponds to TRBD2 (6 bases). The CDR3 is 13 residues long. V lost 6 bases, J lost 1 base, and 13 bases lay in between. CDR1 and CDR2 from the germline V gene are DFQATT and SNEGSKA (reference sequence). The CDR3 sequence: CSAPTSESYEQYF. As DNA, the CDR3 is TGCAGTGCCCCGACTAGTGAATCCTACGAGCAGTACTTC.

The CDR3 region has the DNA TGTGCCAGCAGGGGACAGCATGAGCAGTTCTTC. It specifies CASRGQHEQFF. This rearrangement joins TRBV12-3 or TRBV12-4 to TRBJ2-1; 7 bases are a match to TRBD1. J gave up 8 bases and V 6 bases, and 1 base lay outside the gene matches. The CDR3 runs to 11 residues.

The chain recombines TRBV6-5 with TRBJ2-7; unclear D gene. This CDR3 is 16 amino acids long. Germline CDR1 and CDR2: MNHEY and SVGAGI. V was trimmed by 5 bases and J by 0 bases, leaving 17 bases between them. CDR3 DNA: TGTGCCAGCAGTCAAAGACCGCCGGCGAGCTCCTACGAGCAGTACTTC. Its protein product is CASSQRPPASSYEQYF.

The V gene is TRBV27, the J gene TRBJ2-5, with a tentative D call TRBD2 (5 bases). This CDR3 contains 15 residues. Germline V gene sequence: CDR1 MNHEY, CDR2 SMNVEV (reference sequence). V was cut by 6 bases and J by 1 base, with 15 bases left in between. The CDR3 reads CASSLPRGFQETQYF. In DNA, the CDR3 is TGTGCCAGCAGCCTCCCCCGAGGGTTCCAAGAGACCCAGTACTTC.

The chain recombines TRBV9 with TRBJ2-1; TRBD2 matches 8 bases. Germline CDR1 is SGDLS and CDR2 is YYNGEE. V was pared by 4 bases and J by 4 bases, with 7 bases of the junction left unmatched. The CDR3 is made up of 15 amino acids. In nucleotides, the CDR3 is TGTGCCAGCAGCTCTGATAGCGGGATGTACAATGAGCAGTTCTTC. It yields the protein CASSSDSGMYNEQFF.

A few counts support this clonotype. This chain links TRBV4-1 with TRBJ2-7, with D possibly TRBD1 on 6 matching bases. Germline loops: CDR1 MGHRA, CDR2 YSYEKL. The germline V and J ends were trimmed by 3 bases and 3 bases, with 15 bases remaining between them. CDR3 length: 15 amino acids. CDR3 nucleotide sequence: TGCGCCAGCAGCCACCCCGGGACACAGGACTACGAGCAGTACTTC. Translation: CASSHPGTQDYEQYF.

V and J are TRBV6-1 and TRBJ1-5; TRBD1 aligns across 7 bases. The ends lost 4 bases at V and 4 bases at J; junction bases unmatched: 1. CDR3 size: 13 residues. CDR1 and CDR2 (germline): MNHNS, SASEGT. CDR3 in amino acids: CASSVQGNQPQHF. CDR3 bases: TGTGCCAGCAGTGTACAGGGGAATCAGCCCCAGCATTTT.

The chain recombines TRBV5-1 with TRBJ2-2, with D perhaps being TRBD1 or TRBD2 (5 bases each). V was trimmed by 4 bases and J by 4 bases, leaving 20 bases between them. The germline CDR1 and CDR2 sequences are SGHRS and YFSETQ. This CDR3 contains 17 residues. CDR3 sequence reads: CASSGRDRFRSTGELFF. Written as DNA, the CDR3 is TGCGCCAGCAGCGGCCGGGACCGTTTTCGGAGCACCGGGGAGCTGTTTTTT.

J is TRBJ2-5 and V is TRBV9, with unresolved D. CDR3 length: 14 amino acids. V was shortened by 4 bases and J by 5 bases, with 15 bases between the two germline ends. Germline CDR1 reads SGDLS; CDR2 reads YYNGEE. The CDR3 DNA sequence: TGTGCCAGCAGCCCGAGTGGGATGCGGGAGACCCAGTACTTC. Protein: CASSPSGMRETQYF. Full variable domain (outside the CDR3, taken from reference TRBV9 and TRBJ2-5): DSGVTQTPKHLITATGQRVTLRCSPRSGDLSVYWYQQSLDQGLQFLIQYYNGEERAKGNILERFSAQQFPDLHSELNLSSLELGDSALYFCASSPSGMRETQYFGPGTRLLVL.

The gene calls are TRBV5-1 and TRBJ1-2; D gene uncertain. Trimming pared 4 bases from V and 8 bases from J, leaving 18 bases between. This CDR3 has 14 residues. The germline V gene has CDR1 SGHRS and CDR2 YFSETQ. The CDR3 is CASSKSTDRTGYTF. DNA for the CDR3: TGCGCCAGCAGCAAATCGACGGACCGAACGGGCTACACCTTC.

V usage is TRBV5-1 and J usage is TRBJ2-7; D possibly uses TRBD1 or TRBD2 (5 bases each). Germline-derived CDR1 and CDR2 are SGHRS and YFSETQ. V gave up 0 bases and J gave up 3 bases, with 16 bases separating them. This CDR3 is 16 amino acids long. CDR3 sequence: CASSLGGTATSYEQYF. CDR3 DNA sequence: TGCGCCAGCAGCTTGGGAGGGACGGCTACCAGCTACGAGCAGTACTTC.

Written as DNA, the CDR3 is TGCAGTGCTAGAGGTGTTGGGGCATCGAACACTGAAGCTTTCTTT. Encoded protein: CSARGVGASNTEAFF. The gene calls are TRBV20-1 and TRBJ1-1; maybe TRBD1 (5 bases). V was clipped by 1 base and J by 1 base, with 13 bases between them. There are 15 residues in the CDR3. CDR1 and CDR2 (germline): DFQATT, SNEGSKA (reference sequence).

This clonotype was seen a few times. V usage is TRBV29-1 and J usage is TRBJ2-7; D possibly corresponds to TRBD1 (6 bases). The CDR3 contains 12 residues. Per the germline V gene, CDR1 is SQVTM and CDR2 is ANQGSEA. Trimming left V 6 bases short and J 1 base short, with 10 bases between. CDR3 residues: CSVKGGSYEQYF. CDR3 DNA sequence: TGCAGCGTGAAAGGGGGTTCCTACGAGCAGTACTTC.